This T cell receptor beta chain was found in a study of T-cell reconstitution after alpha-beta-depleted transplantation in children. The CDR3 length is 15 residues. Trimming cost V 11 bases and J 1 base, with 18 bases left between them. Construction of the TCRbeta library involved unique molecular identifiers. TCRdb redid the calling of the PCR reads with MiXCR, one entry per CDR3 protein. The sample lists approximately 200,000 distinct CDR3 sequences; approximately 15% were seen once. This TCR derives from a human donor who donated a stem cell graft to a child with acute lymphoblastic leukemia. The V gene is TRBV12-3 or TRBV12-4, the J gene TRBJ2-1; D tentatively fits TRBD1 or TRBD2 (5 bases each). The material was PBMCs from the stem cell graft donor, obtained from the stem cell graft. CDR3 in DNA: TGTGCCTCCTGCCGGGACCCGAGTTCCTACAATGAGCAGTTCTTC. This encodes CASCRDPSSYNEQFF.